The entry that follows covers one TCR beta chain sequence. This clone's antigen is unknown. No base qualities exist here, and no much larger clone lies one base off it. The time point label here, explained by the study, means: baseline before first vaccination. Vaccinee samples came from UK trials COV001 and COV002, including a single-blind randomized controlled phase 2/3 trial of AZD1222 (ChAdOx1 nCoV-19) in healthy adults. Trial participant PBMC samples were collected at day 0 and day 28 after the second dose for TCRbeta chain sequencing. These data come from a study of T cell responses to AZD1222 COVID-19 vaccine (dated by TCRdb to about 2021). About the study as a whole: AZD1222 recipients given second doses at about 4 weeks or at about 12 weeks were pooled, since spike-specific TCR depth and breadth were not found to differ between the two schedules. TCR sequencing covered roughly 230 trial participants: 207 given two doses of AZD1222 and around 25 given two doses of MenACWY control vaccine. Trial participants were enrolled into age subgroups of 18-55, 56-69 and 70-plus years, which contained around 150, 29 and 61 TCR-sequenced participants, respectively.

Beyond this particular receptor, the publication reports: In the small 56-69-year group, the increase in depth fell short of significance, most likely because of low power. A significant rise in spike-specific TCR breadth and depth was observed after two AZD1222 doses relative to day 0 and relative to MenACWY recipients. Conclusions about previously exposed vaccinees are limited because only five to seven AZD1222 recipients were SARS-CoV-2 seropositive at baseline. Vaccine-associated CD4 TCRs spanned the whole spike protein, with dominant responses in regions 160-218 and 743-854. Participants were mostly white British, with more females than males. The authors suggested clonal diversity may have been underestimated. Because no samples from the day 14 peak response were available, repertoires could be characterized only after the peak T cell response. Reportedly, close to half of the unique spike-specific TCRs recognized epitopes lying outside the regions that are mutated in the B.1.351 and B.1.1.7 variants.

The CDR3 regions of human TCRbeta chains were analyzed by immunosequencing. For the original study's pipeline: Repertoire TCRs were checked for matches against a reference library of SARS-CoV-2-specific TCRs that had been generated using the MIRA antigen-specificity platform. Breadth was defined as the fraction of unique TCRs that were SARS-CoV-2-associated. Depth was defined as the fraction of total T cells that were SARS-CoV-2-associated. Using the MIRA data, every spike-specific TCR was mapped to the spike region that the TCR reacted to and assigned to either a CD4 or a CD8 class. Log10-transformed breadth and depth values were compared by one-way ANOVA with Sidak's multiple comparisons tests. Not all clones reach the TCRdb copy of this immuneACCESS table, which keeps in-frame sequences only. Checked studies attribute under half of the gap to unresolved V genes and leave the rest unexplained. D and trimming come from the DNA, and the V and J calls and clone size come from that table. The sample data list some 150,000 clones, and about 90% of these were observed just once. About 2.1% of the sample goes to the ten largest clones.

The origin of this receptor is an adult in good health. This sample comprised peripheral blood, obtained on day 0 of AZD1222 vaccination.

The CDR3 reads CASSIRTANTGELFF. At the DNA level, the sequence is TGTGCCAGCAGCATAAGGACAGCGAACACCGGGGAGCTGTTTTTT. The chain links TRBV7-9 with TRBJ2-2; TRBD1 is a possible D gene, resting on 6 matching bases. V lost 5 bases and J lost 0 bases; the stretch between them is 10 bases long. The CDR3 sequence holds 15 residues, the cysteine and phenylalanine included. Only CDR3 DNA is held: 45 bases, read in frame from base 1. According to the germline V gene (reference sequence), CDR1 reads SEHNR and CDR2 reads FQNEAQ.